One and the same sample provided the 18 T cell receptor beta chains below, sequenced in a study of T-cell memory formation after mild COVID-19. TCRdb re-analysed the 5' RACE reads in MiXCR, keeping a single row per CDR3 protein. The sample contains about 430,000 distinct CDR3 sequences, 20% to 25% of which appear only once. The specimen was PBMCs or a T cell subset sorted from them (not recorded which). The receptor source for this set is an adult woman who had mild COVID-19 (a few samples of this study predate the infection). Cell type and time point are not known.

This clonotype was counted ten times or more. The chain employs TRBV12-3 or TRBV12-4 and TRBJ2-7, with 10 positions matching TRBD1. V gave up 5 bases and J gave up 2 bases; unmatched junction bases: 3. The CDR3 length is 14 residues. CDR3 sequence (DNA): TGTGCCAGCAGTAGGGGACAGGGGACCTACGAGCAGTACTTC. Translation: CASSRGQGTYEQYF.

CDR3 loop: CASSVAGDSNQPQHF. CDR3 DNA sequence: TGTGCCAGCAGCGTCGCAGGGGATAGCAATCAGCCCCAGCATTTT. The chain carries TRBV9 and TRBJ1-5; D is perhaps TRBD1 (6 bases). Trimming pared 2 bases from V and 0 bases from J, leaving 9 bases between. CDR1 and CDR2 (germline): SGDLS, YYNGEE. The CDR3 is 15 residues long. Filled out from reference TRBV9 and TRBJ1-5, the complete variable domain reads DSGVTQTPKHLITATGQRVTLRCSPRSGDLSVYWYQQSLDQGLQFLIQYYNGEERAKGNILERFSAQQFPDLHSELNLSSLELGDSALYFCASSVAGDSNQPQHFGDGTRLSIL.

This clonotype occurred many times. This chain joins TRBV5-1 and TRBJ2-1, with D perhaps TRBD1 or TRBD2 (7 bases each). Trimming took off 0 bases at V and 7 bases at J, with 14 bases between the two ends. The CDR3 spans 15 residues. In germline, CDR1 is SGHRS, CDR2 YFSETQ. CDR3 sequence reads: CASSLVQGEGNEQFF. The CDR3 coding sequence is TGCGCCAGCAGCTTGGTTCAGGGGGAGGGGAATGAGCAGTTCTTC.

This clonotype was counted a few times. The rearrangement joins TRBV7-6 to TRBJ2-3, with a weak D call TRBD2 (5 bases). Germline V gene sequence: CDR1 SGHVS, CDR2 FNYEAQ. CDR3 length: 16 residues. Trimming cost V 7 bases and J 4 bases, with 21 bases left between them. CDR3 DNA: TGTGCCAGCACCCTACTGACTTCGGGTAGCGCAGATACGCAGTATTTT. Its protein is CASTLLTSGSADTQYF.

In this sample, this clonotype turned up a few times. The CDR3 DNA reads TGTGCCAGCAGTTACGGCGGATCCTACAATGAGCAGTTCTTC. It codes for CASSYGGSYNEQFF. The chain is built from TRBV6-2 or TRBV6-3 and TRBJ2-1; D uncertain. Germline V gene data show CDR1 as MNHEY and CDR2 as SVGEGT. The CDR3 spans 14 residues. Trimming cost V 2 bases and J 1 base, with 6 bases left between them.

This clonotype was recorded many times. CDR3: CASSLARRTYNEQFF. CDR3 sequence (DNA): TGTGCCAGCAGTTTAGCGCGCAGGACCTACAATGAGCAGTTCTTC. The J gene is TRBJ2-1, the V gene TRBV12-3 or TRBV12-4; no reliable D call. V lost 0 bases and J lost 2, with 8 bases in between. The CDR3 is 15 residues long.

The chain is built from TRBV6-5 and TRBJ2-1; tentatively, D is TRBD2 (6 bases). The CDR3 length is 13 residues. V was trimmed by 8 bases and J by 6 bases, leaving 14 bases between them. Per the germline V gene, CDR1 is MNHEY and CDR2 is SVGAGI. CDR3 sequence reads: CASARLGINEQFF. CDR3 in DNA: TGTGCCAGCGCGAGACTAGGGATCAATGAGCAGTTCTTC.

This chain links TRBV12-3 or TRBV12-4 with TRBJ2-2; D is ambiguous. V lost 3 bases and J 1 base, leaving 6 bases between the germline ends. The CDR3 extends over 14 amino acids. The CDR3 DNA sequence: TGTGCCAGCAGTTTTTACGGGAACACCGGGGAGCTGTTTTTT. Translated: CASSFYGNTGELFF.

Only a few counts were recorded for this clonotype. The chain is built from TRBV5-6 and TRBJ2-7; D is possibly TRBD1 (5 bases). This CDR3 has 15 amino acids. V was pared by 3 bases and J by 3 bases, with 16 bases between. CDR1 and CDR2 from the germline V gene are SGHDT and YYEEEE. CDR3 in DNA: TGTGCCAGCAGCTCCGAGTATAGCAGGGACTACGAGCAGTACTTC. It yields the protein CASSSEYSRDYEQYF. The whole variable domain, filled in from reference TRBV5-6 and TRBJ2-7, reads DAGVTQSPTHLIKTRGQQVTLRCSPKSGHDTVSWYQQALGQGPQFIFQYYEEEERQRGNFPDRFSGHQFPNYSSELNVNALLLGDSALYLCASSSEYSRDYEQYFGPGTRLTVT.

This chain uses TRBV7-3 with TRBJ2-1, with TRBD2 matching 8 bases. The germline V gene has CDR1 SGHTA and CDR2 FQGTGA. CDR3 size: 17 residues. V was clipped by 5 bases and J by 2 bases; unmatched bases: 11. CDR3 coding DNA: TGTGCCAGCAGCCTCCGGACAACTAGCGGAGCCTACAATGAGCAGTTCTTC. Protein: CASSLRTTSGAYNEQFF. Together with reference TRBV7-3 and TRBJ2-1, the CDR3 gives the full variable domain: GAGVSQTPSNKVTEKGKYVELRCDPISGHTALYWYRQSLGQGPEFLIYFQGTGAADDSGLPNDRFFAVRPEGSVSTLKIQRTERGDSAVYLCASSLRTTSGAYNEQFFGPGTRLTVL.

The chain recombines TRBV29-1 with TRBJ2-2; D remains ambiguous. Germline V gives CDR1 SQVTM, CDR2 ANQGSEA. The CDR3 has 14 residues. Trimming stripped 6 bases from V and 3 bases from J, with 14 bases between. The CDR3, as DNA: TGCAGCGTGGGCGCCAGGTTATACACCGGGGAGCTGTTTTTT. Translation gives CSVGARLYTGELFF.

This clonotype was detected a few times. The V call is TRBV7-8, the J call TRBJ2-2; TRBD2 matches 8 bases. This CDR3 region has 15 residues. Trimming removed 2 bases from V and 3 bases from J; junction bases left unmatched: 2. Looked up from germline, CDR1 is SGHVS and CDR2 is FQNEAQ. CDR3 protein: CASSLRREDTGELFF. The CDR3 bases are TGTGCCAGCAGCTTAAGGCGGGAGGACACCGGGGAGCTGTTTTTT.

The J gene is TRBJ1-1, the V gene TRBV10-3, with D unclear. Trimming pared 4 bases from V and 4 bases from J, leaving 7 bases between. Germline V gene data show CDR1 as ENHRY and CDR2 as SYGVKD. This CDR3 region has 12 residues. The CDR3 protein is CAISGGITEAFF. The CDR3 DNA sequence: TGTGCCATCAGTGGTGGGATCACTGAAGCTTTCTTT.

This clonotype showed up just a few times. The chain recombines TRBV9 with TRBJ2-5; D gene ambiguous. Germline CDR1 is SGDLS and CDR2 is YYNGEE. V lost 0 bases and J 0 bases, leaving 6 bases between the germline ends. The length of the CDR3 is 14 residues. The chain's CDR3 is CASSVANNQETQYF. The DNA of the CDR3 is TGTGCCAGCAGCGTAGCGAACAACCAAGAGACCCAGTACTTC. Combining the CDR3 with reference TRBV9 and TRBJ2-5 gives the whole variable domain DSGVTQTPKHLITATGQRVTLRCSPRSGDLSVYWYQQSLDQGLQFLIQYYNGEERAKGNILERFSAQQFPDLHSELNLSSLELGDSALYFCASSVANNQETQYFGPGTRLLVL.

Ten or more counts support this clonotype. The chain couples TRBV20-1 to TRBJ2-6, with D unclear. The CDR3 consists of 15 residues. Germline V gene sequence: CDR1 DFQATT, CDR2 SNEGSKA (reference sequence). The V end lost 3 bases, the J end lost 0 bases, and 9 bases lay between the germline ends. CDR3 nucleotide sequence: TGCAGTGCTAGTGAGAGATTCTCTGGGGCCAACGTCCTGACTTTC. Its translation: CSASERFSGANVLTF.

The rearrangement joins TRBV12-3 or TRBV12-4 to TRBJ2-2, with D perhaps TRBD1 or TRBD2 (5 bases each). The CDR3 has 14 amino acids. Between the trimmed V and J ends, which lost 5 bases and 6 bases, there was a span of 13 bases. CDR3 loop: CASSTGTFAGELFF. The CDR3 DNA sequence: TGTGCCAGCAGTACCGGGACCTTTGCCGGGGAGCTGTTTTTT.

This clonotype was observed a few times. This chain joins TRBV11-2 and TRBJ2-7; 12 nucleotides agree with TRBD2. This CDR3 has 16 residues. Losses at the gene ends were 1 base for V and 3 bases for J; bases not matched to a gene: 4. Per germline, CDR1 SGHAT and CDR2 FQNNGV. The CDR3 DNA reads as TGTGCCAGCAGCTTAGTGACTAGCGGGAGTGTCTACGAGCAGTACTTC. Amino acids: CASSLVTSGSVYEQYF.

The chain links TRBV3-1 to TRBJ1-1; 10 bases are a match to TRBD1. V lost 4 bases, J lost 4 bases, and 6 bases stayed unmatched. Germline lookup yields CDR1 LGHDT and CDR2 YNNKEL (reference sequence). The CDR3 is 15 amino acids. The CDR3: CASSPYGQGGTEAFF. The CDR3 DNA follows: TGTGCCAGCAGCCCGTACGGACAGGGGGGCACTGAAGCTTTCTTT.